This T cell receptor (beta chain) was observed in a study of beta chain features in type 1 diabetes. The overall study: Sorted cells numbering some 110 million were examined across all samples. Points from the study as a whole: Compared to healthy donors, patients appeared to have naive, central memory and Treg TCRB repertoires that were more alike. For Type 1 diabetes patients, all four CD4+ subsets carried TCRB CDR3s that were moderately but significantly shorter.

CDR3 size: 13 residues. Trimming shortened V by 4 bases and J by 6 bases, and 12 bases separated the two germline ends. In germline, CDR1 is SGHTA, CDR2 FQGTGA. In regard to this clone: As yet, its antigen is unknown.

Stem cell-like memory, regulatory, central memory and naive CD4+ cells were sorted via CD45RO/CCR7/CD25/CD127/CD95/CD27. Every isolated RNA sample was fully reverse transcribed, so sequencing captured expressed TCRB transcripts. An average of about 3.4 million reads was obtained for naive, central memory and regulatory T cell samples. Method: immunoSEQ multiplex PCR; TCRdb's copy keeps in-frame clones and lacks some. Seen here are some 350,000 clones, roughly 9.8% observed once, and the top ten hold 0.45% to 0.65%. The specimen sequenced was central memory CD4+ T cells from blood. V is TRBV7-3 and J is TRBJ1-1, with D perhaps TRBD1 (5 bases). This sequence originates from a man aged 25-45 years with type 1 diabetes. The DNA for the CDR3 is TGTGCCAGCAGCTCCTCGGTGGGGGCTGAAGCTTTCTTT. Protein: CASSSSVGAEAFF.